This T cell receptor (beta chain) was captured in a study of blood T cell repertoires in COVID-19. Study information: The cDNA or gDNA used as material had been derived from T cells, B-cell-depleted T cells, or PBMCs.

V gave up 5 bases and J gave up 5 bases, with 13 bases separating them. This CDR3 is built from 14 residues. Germline lookup yields CDR1 SGHTA and CDR2 FQGNSA. In the study's own analysis: Scientists estimated how many nucleated cells there were by amplifying reference gene primers. Here immunoSEQ multiplex PCR was the method, and the copy in TCRdb shows in-frame clones only, minus some. That table furnishes V, J and clone size, whereas the DNA furnished D and trimming. There are 200,000 to 300,000 clones in the sample; about nine tenths occur only once, and roughly 3.6% lies in the top ten. The TCR was taken from a woman in her forties with acute or convalescent COVID-19. Sequenced input: peripheral blood. The chain links TRBV7-2 to TRBJ1-5; D is perhaps TRBD1 (6 bases). The CDR3 DNA is TGTGCCAGCAGCCAAGGGGGGGTACATCAGCCCCAGCATTTT. Protein sequence: CASSQGGVHQPQHF.